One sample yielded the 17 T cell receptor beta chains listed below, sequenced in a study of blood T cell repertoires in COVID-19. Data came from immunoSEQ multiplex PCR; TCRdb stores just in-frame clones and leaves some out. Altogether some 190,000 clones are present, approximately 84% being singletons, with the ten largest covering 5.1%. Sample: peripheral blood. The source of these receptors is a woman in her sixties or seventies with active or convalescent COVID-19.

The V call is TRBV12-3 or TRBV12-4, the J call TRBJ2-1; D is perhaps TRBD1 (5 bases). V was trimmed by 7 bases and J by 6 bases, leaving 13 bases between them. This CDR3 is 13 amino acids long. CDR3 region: CASTPQGRNEQFF. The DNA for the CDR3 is TGTGCCAGCACCCCCCAGGGCCGCAATGAGCAGTTCTTC.

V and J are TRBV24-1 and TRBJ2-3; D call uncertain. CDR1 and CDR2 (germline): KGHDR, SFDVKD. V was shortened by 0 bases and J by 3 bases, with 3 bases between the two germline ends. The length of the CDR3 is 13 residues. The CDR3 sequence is CATSDLATDTQYF. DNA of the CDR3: TGTGCCACCAGTGATTTGGCGACAGATACGCAGTATTTT.

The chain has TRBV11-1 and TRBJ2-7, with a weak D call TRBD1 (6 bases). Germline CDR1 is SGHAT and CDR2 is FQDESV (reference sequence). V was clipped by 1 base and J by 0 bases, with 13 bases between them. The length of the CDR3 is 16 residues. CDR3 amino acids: CASSLGAGAISYEQYF. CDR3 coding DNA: TGTGCCAGCAGCTTAGGGGCAGGGGCCATCTCCTACGAGCAGTACTTC. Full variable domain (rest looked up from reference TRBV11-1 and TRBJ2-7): EAEVAQSPRYKITEKSQAVAFWCDPISGHATLYWYRQILGQGPELLVQFQDESVVDDSQLPKDRFSAERLKGVDSTLKIQPAELGDSAMYLCASSLGAGAISYEQYFGPGTRLTVT.

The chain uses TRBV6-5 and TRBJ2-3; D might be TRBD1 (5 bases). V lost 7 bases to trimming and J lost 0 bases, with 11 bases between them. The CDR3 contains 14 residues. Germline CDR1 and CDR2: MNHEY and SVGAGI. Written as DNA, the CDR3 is TGTGCCAGCACCCTGACAGCTAGCACAGATACGCAGTATTTT. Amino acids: CASTLTASTDTQYF.

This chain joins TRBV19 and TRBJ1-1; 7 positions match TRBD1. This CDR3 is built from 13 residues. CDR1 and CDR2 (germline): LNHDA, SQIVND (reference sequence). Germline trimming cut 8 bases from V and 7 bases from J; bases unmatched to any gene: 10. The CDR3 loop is CASSTPNRGEAFF. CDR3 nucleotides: TGTGCCAGTTCGACTCCGAACAGGGGTGAAGCTTTCTTT.

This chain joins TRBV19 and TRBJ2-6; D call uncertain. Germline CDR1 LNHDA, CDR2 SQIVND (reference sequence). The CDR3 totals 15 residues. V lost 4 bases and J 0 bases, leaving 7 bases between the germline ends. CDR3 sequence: CASSNEFSGANVLTF. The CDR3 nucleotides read TGTGCCAGTAGTAATGAGTTCTCTGGGGCCAACGTCCTGACTTTC.

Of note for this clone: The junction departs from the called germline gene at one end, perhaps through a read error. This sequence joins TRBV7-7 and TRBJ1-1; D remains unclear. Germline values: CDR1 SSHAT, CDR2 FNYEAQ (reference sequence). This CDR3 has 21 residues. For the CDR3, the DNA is TGTGCTAGCAGCACCAGCGGTCGGGTCCATGCGATCCGATCAATGAACACTGAAGCTTTCTTT. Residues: CASSTSGRVHAIRSMNTEAFF.

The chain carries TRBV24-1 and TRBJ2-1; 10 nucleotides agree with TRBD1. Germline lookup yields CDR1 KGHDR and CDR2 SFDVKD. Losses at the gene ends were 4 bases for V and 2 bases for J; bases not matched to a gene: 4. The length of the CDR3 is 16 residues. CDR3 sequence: CATSDRGQGAYNEQFF. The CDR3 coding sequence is TGTGCCACCAGTGACCGCGGACAGGGGGCCTACAATGAGCAGTTCTTC.

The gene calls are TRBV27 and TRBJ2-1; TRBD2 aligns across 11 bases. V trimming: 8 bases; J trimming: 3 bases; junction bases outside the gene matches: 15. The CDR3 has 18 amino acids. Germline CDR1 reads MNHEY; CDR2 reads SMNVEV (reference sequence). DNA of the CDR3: TGTGCCAGCGCAACCCTCCCCGGGACTAGCGGACTCTACAATGAGCAGTTCTTC. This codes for CASATLPGTSGLYNEQFF.

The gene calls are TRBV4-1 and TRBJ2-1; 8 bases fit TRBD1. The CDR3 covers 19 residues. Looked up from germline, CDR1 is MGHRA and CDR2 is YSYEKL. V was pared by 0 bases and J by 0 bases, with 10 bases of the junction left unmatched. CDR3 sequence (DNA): TGCGCCAGCAGCCAAGATCCTAGGACAGGGATAAGCTCCTACAATGAGCAGTTCTTC. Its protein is CASSQDPRTGISSYNEQFF.

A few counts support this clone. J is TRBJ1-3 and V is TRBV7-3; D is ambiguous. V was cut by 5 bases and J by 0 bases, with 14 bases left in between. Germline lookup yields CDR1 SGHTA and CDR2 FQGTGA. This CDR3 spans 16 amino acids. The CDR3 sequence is CASSPDSLGSGNTIYF. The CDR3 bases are TGTGCCAGCAGCCCGGACTCCTTGGGCTCTGGAAACACCATATATTTT.

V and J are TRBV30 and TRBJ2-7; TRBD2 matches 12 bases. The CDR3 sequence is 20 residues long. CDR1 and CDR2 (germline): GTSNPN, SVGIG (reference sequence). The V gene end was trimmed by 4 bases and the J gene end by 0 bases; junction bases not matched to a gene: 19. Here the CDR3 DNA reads TGTGCCTGGACCTACGTACCTCTAGCGGGAGGGCCGGGGGGCTCCTACGAGCAGTACTTC. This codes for CAWTYVPLAGGPGGSYEQYF.

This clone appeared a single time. This CDR3 is CASSPQGFNEKLFF. CDR3 coding DNA: TGTGCCAGTAGCCCACAGGGCTTTAATGAAAAACTGTTTTTT. This chain uses TRBV19 with TRBJ1-4, with D perhaps matching TRBD1 (6 bases). Germline loops: CDR1 LNHDA, CDR2 SQIVND (reference sequence). The CDR3 sequence is 14 residues long. V lost 6 bases to trimming and J lost 4 bases, with 12 bases between them. The whole variable domain, filled in from reference TRBV19 and TRBJ1-4, reads DGGITQSPKYLFRKEGQNVTLSCEQNLNHDAMYWYRQDPGQGLRLIYYSQIVNDFQKGDIAEGYSVSREKKESFPLTVTSAQKNPTAFYLCASSPQGFNEKLFFGSGTQLSVL.

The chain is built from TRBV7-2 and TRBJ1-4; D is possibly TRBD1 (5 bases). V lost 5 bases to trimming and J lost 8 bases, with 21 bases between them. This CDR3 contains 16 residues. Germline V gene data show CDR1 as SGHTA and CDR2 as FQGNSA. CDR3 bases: TGTGCCAGCAGCCCGGCGGGACCCGGGGCGGGGGAAAAACTGTTTTTT. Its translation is CASSPAGPGAGEKLFF.

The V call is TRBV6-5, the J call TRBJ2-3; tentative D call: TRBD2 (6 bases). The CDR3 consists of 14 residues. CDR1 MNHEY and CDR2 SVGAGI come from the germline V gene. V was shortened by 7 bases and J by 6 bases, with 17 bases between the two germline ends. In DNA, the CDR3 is TGTGCCAGCATGGGGGGAGGCCTCCTGGATACGCAGTATTTT. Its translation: CASMGGGLLDTQYF.

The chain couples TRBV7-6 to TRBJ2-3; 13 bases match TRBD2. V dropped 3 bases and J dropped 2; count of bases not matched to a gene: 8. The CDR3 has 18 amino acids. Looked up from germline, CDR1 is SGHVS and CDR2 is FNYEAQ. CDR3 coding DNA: TGTGCCAGCAGCTTGAACCCAGGGACTAGCGGGGCCACAGATACGCAGTATTTT. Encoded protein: CASSLNPGTSGATDTQYF.

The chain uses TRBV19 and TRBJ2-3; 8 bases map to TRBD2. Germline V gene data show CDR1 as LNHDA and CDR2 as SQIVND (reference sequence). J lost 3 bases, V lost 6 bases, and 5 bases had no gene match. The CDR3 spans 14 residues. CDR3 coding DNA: TGTGCCAGTAGGACGGGAGGGCCGACAGATACGCAGTATTTT. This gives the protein CASRTGGPTDTQYF.